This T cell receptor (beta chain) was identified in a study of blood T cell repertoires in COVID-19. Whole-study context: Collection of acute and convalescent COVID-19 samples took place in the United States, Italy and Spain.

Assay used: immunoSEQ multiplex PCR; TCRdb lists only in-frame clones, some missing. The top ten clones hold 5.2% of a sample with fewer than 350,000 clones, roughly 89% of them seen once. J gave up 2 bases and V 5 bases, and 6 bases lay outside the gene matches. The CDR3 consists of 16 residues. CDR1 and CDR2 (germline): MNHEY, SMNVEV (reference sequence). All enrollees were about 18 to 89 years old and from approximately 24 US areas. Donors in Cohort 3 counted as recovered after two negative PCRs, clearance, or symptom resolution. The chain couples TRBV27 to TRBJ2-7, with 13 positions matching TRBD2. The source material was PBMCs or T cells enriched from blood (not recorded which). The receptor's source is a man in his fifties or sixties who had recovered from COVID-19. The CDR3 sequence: CASSLLLAGGPYEQYF. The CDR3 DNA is TGTGCCAGCAGTCTATTACTAGCGGGAGGGCCCTACGAGCAGTACTTC.